Listed below are T cell receptor beta chains from one sample, sequenced in a study of cytomegalovirus exposure and HLA in healthy donors. Profiled with immunoSEQ multiplex PCR; TCRdb holds only in-frame clones, not every one. The sample contains about 120,000 clones, less than 80% of which appear only once. The sequenced sample was PBMCs. The origin of the receptors is a woman between 35 and 50 years old in good health and CMV-seropositive. CDR3s include the opening cysteine and the closing phenylalanine or tryptophan. D genes are given only for firm matches. Rows give clone size only sometimes, using once, few, many, or a class for an expanded clone.

>NA|NA|TRBV18|TRBJ2-2
CASSPPRPTGELFF
TGTGCCAGCTCACCACCGAGGCCCACCGGGGAGCTGTTTTTT
>NA|TRBD1|TRBV30|TRBJ2-2
CAWETGANTGELFF
TGTGCCTGGGAGACAGGGGCTAACACCGGGGAGCTGTTTTTT
>NA|TRBD1|TRBV7-8|TRBJ1-5
CASSFRRGANQPQHF
TGTGCCAGCAGCTTTCGCAGGGGGGCAAATCAGCCCCAGCATTTT
>few|NA|TRBV29-1|TRBJ1-3
CSVVTAGGNTIYF
TGCAGCGTTGTTACAGCGGGGGGCAACACCATATATTTT
>NA|TRBD1|TRBV7-6|TRBJ1-2
CASSPLTGPNYGYTF
TGTGCCAGCAGCCCTTTGACAGGGCCTAACTATGGCTACACCTTC
>NA|TRBD2|TRBV29-1|TRBJ2-1
CSTGTEVRLAGGFEFF
TGCAGCACCGGGACAGAAGTTAGACTAGCGGGAGGGTTCGAGTTCTTC
>NA|NA|TRBV7-9|TRBJ1-4
CSSSRGEVPLLEKLFF
TGTTCCAGCAGCCGGGGAGAGGTGCCTTTGCTAGAAAAACTGTTTTTT
>NA|NA|TRBV19|TRBJ2-2
CASRGSTLSNTGELFF
TGTGCCAGTCGAGGCAGCACCCTATCGAACACCGGGGAGCTGTTTTTT
>NA|TRBD2|TRBV27|TRBJ2-1
CASSPRTSGGRDEQFF
TGTGCCAGCAGTCCCCGGACTAGCGGAGGGCGGGATGAGCAGTTCTTC
>NA|NA|TRBV4-3|TRBJ2-7
CASSQRLSSGVTSYEQYF
TGCGCCAGCAGCCAAAGGTTATCATCGGGAGTAACCTCCTACGAGCAGTACTTC
>NA|TRBD1|TRBV6-6|TRBJ2-2
CASSRTGTANTGELFF
TGTGCCAGCAGCCGAACTGGGACAGCGAACACCGGGGAGCTGTTTTTT
>NA|NA|TRBV5-4|TRBJ1-1
CASSLREHTEAFF
TGTGCCAGCAGCCTTCGGGAGCACACTGAAGCTTTCTTT
>few|TRBD1|TRBV7-9|TRBJ2-2
CASSRLDRNPNTGELFF
TGTGCCAGCAGTCGATTGGACAGGAACCCGAACACCGGGGAGCTGTTTTTT
>NA|TRBD1|TRBV11-1|TRBJ2-7
CASSSKQGATYEQYF
TGTGCCAGCAGCAGCAAACAGGGGGCGACGTACGAGCAGTACTTC
>NA|NA|TRBV9|TRBJ1-1
CASSGGGGLNTEAFF
TGTGCCAGCAGCGGCGGAGGAGGGTTGAACACTGAAGCTTTCTTT
>once|TRBD2|TRBV27|TRBJ2-3
CASSPGRRGRSDTQYF
TGTGCCAGCAGCCCAGGCAGGCGCGGGAGGTCAGATACGCAGTATTTT
>NA|NA|TRBV27|TRBJ2-7
CASSPGGEQYF
TGTGCCAGCAGCCCAGGGGGGGAGCAGTACTTC
>NA|TRBD2|TRBV19|TRBJ2-7
CASSNGRAYEQYF
TGTGCCAGTAGTAACGGGAGGGCCTACGAGCAGTACTTC
>NA|NA|TRBV6-5|TRBJ2-7
CASSYSTGGYEQYF
TGTGCCAGCAGTTACTCGACGGGTGGGTACGAGCAGTACTTC
>NA|TRBD2|TRBV27|TRBJ2-7
CASSSGLAVTYEQYF
TGTGCCAGCAGTTCGGGACTAGCGGTTACCTACGAGCAGTACTTC
>NA|NA|TRBV28|TRBJ1-4
CASSQQRDNEKLFF
TGTGCCAGCAGTCAACAGAGAGATAATGAAAAACTGTTTTTT
>NA|NA|TRBV28|TRBJ1-5
CASSPYQRGGYDIQPQHF
TGTGCCAGCAGTCCCTACCAAAGGGGGGGGTACGACATTCAGCCCCAGCATTTT
>NA|NA|TRBV30|TRBJ2-3
CAWSLRQLYTDTQYF
TGTGCCTGGAGTCTTCGACAGCTCTACACAGATACGCAGTATTTT
>NA|NA|TRBV28|TRBJ1-2
CASSFLGGTETSIYYYGYTF
TGTGCCAGCAGTTTTCTCGGCGGGACCGAAACTTCCATTTACTACTATGGCTACACCTTC
>NA|TRBD1|TRBV27|TRBJ1-3
CASRDRGLGNTIYF
TGTGCCAGCAGGGACAGGGGGCTAGGAAACACCATATATTTT
>few|TRBD1|TRBV6-5|TRBJ2-7
CASTIRTTGGYEQYF
TGTGCCAGCACCATCCGGACCACAGGGGGCTACGAGCAGTACTTC
>once|TRBD2|TRBV19|TRBJ2-1
CASSPTSGTYNEQFF
TGTGCCAGTAGTCCGACTAGCGGTACGTACAATGAGCAGTTCTTC
>NA|TRBD2|TRBV30|TRBJ2-1
CAGDSSGRKFF
TGTGCCGGAGACTCTAGCGGGAGAAAGTTCTTC
>few|TRBD1|TRBV27|TRBJ1-4
CASSWGTGRGEKLFF
TGTGCCAGCAGTTGGGGGACAGGGAGGGGGGAAAAACTGTTTTTT
>NA|NA|TRBV6-5|TRBJ2-1
CATGTGFYNEQFF
TGTGCCACCGGGACTGGCTTTTACAATGAGCAGTTCTTC
>NA|TRBD1|TRBV5-5|TRBJ1-3
CASSLGVQGAYTIYF
TGTGCCAGCAGCTTGGGAGTACAGGGGGCATACACCATATATTTT
>NA|NA|TRBV7-9|TRBJ2-1
CASSLALYSYNEQFF
TGTGCCAGCAGCTTAGCGTTGTACTCCTACAATGAGCAGTTCTTC
>NA|NA|TRBV19|TRBJ1-1
CASSFAWTLMNTEAFF
TGTGCCAGTAGTTTTGCGTGGACATTAATGAACACTGAAGCTTTCTTT
>NA|NA|TRBV7-9|TRBJ1-2
CSSSLGSRPFTF
TGTTCCAGCAGCCTAGGGTCGCGCCCCTTCACCTTC
>NA|NA|TRBV7-9|TRBJ2-7
CASSSVYEQYF
TGTGCCAGCAGCTCCGTTTACGAGCAGTACTTC
>NA|TRBD2|TRBV4-3|TRBJ2-7
CASSQKTWLAEGSYEQYF
TGCGCCAGCAGCCAAAAAACGTGGCTAGCGGAGGGTTCCTACGAGCAGTACTTC
>NA|NA|TRBV19|TRBJ1-2
CASNSRPLTSGGYTF
TGTGCCAGTAACTCTCGGCCCCTGACTTCTGGGGGCTACACCTTC
>NA|NA|TRBV6-5|TRBJ2-6
CASSNGVSGANVLTF
TGTGCCAGCAGTAACGGGGTATCCGGGGCCAACGTCCTGACTTTC
>NA|NA|TRBV7-2|TRBJ2-6
CASSLRIIGAGANVLTF
TGTGCCAGCAGCTTGCGGATAATCGGAGCTGGGGCCAACGTCCTGACTTTC
>NA|TRBD1|TRBV19|TRBJ1-2
CASSIDSLGDRDNYGYTF
TGTGCCAGTAGTATAGATAGCCTCGGGGACAGGGATAACTATGGCTACACCTTC
>few|TRBD2|TRBV5-1|TRBJ2-1
CASSTSEIYNEQFF
TGCGCCAGCAGTACTAGCGAGATCTACAATGAGCAGTTCTTC
>few|TRBD1|TRBV28|TRBJ1-5
CASSLWGVGTGGSNQPQHF
TGTGCCAGCAGTTTATGGGGTGTGGGGACAGGGGGAAGCAATCAGCCCCAGCATTTT
>NA|NA|TRBV15|TRBJ2-7
CATSRSTGGAGRSSYEQYF
TGTGCCACCAGCAGATCCACCGGTGGAGCGGGTAGGAGCTCCTACGAGCAGTACTTC
>NA|NA|TRBV7-9|TRBJ2-2
CASSLVVSGELFF
TGTGCCAGCAGCTTGGTAGTTTCCGGGGAGCTGTTTTTT
>NA|NA|TRBV27|TRBJ2-5
CASSPKYGWAQQETQYF
TGTGCCAGCAGTCCCAAATACGGTTGGGCACAACAAGAGACCCAGTACTTC
>NA|TRBD1|TRBV29-1|TRBJ1-2
CSAKLRDSHRYTF
TGCAGCGCGAAACTCCGGGACAGCCACCGCTACACCTTC
>once|NA|TRBV5-1|TRBJ2-5
CASSLGEPQETQYF
TGCGCCAGCAGCTTGGGAGAGCCCCAAGAGACCCAGTACTTC
>NA|NA|TRBV7-9|TRBJ2-7
CASSSQGDYEQYF
TGTGCCAGCAGCTCACAGGGAGACTACGAGCAGTACTTC
>NA|NA|TRBV5-1|TRBJ2-5
CASSLADNQETQYF
TGCGCCAGCAGCTTGGCCGACAACCAAGAGACCCAGTACTTC
>once|NA|TRBV7-8|TRBJ2-7
CASKNGGQGLSSYEQYF
TGTGCCAGCAAAAATGGTGGGCAGGGCCTGAGCAGCTACGAGCAGTACTTC
>NA|TRBD2|TRBV7-6|TRBJ2-2
CASSKIASGTSTGELFF
TGTGCCAGCAGCAAGATCGCTAGCGGGACGAGCACCGGGGAGCTGTTTTTT